The 27 T cell receptor beta chains below all came from one sample that was sequenced in a study of blood T cell repertoires in COVID-19. Assay: immunoSEQ multiplex PCR; the TCRdb copy retains only in-frame clones and omits some. The sample contains approximately 300,000 clones, 89% of which appear only once. The specimen was PBMCs or T cells enriched from blood (not recorded which). These TCRs come from a woman under 40 who had recovered from COVID-19.

The V call is TRBV5-6, the J call TRBJ2-1, with TRBD2 matching over 11 bases. Germline V gives CDR1 SGHDT, CDR2 YYEEEE. J gave up 6 bases and V 6 bases, and 11 bases lay outside the gene matches. The length of the CDR3 is 16 residues. CDR3 protein: CASILSSGRLRNEQFF. Written as DNA, the CDR3 is TGTGCCAGCATTTTGTCTAGCGGGAGGTTACGCAATGAGCAGTTCTTC.

The V and J genes are TRBV10-3 and TRBJ2-7, with D possibly being TRBD2 (5 bases). The CDR3 length is 15 residues. The V gene's germline CDR1 is ENHRY and CDR2 SYGVKD. Between the trimmed V and J ends, which lost 2 bases and 5 bases, there was a span of 16 bases. The CDR3 here is CAISETGTTIHEQYF. The CDR3 DNA reads TGTGCCATCAGTGAGACGGGAACCACGATCCACGAGCAGTACTTC.

The genes are TRBV7-2 and TRBJ2-2; 8 bases map to TRBD1. CDR1 and CDR2 from the germline V gene are SGHTA and FQGNSA. CDR3 length: 14 residues. The trim removed 11 bases at V and 6 bases at J, leaving 11 bases unmatched. The CDR3 DNA reads as TGTGCCGGGGGAAGACAGGGGCAGCCCGGGGAGCTGTTTTTT. Translated, it gives CAGGRQGQPGELFF.

The V call is TRBV5-1, the J call TRBJ2-7; TRBD1 matches at 7 bases. This CDR3 spans 15 amino acids. Germline V lookup: CDR1 SGHRS, CDR2 YFSETQ. J was trimmed by 0 bases and V by 0 bases; bases with no gene match: 3. CDR3 region: CASSLAPGGSYEQYF. The CDR3 DNA reads TGCGCCAGCAGCTTGGCCCCAGGGGGCTCCTACGAGCAGTACTTC.

A single count supports this clone. CDR3: CSVVGQLNTEAFF. Written as DNA, the CDR3 is TGCAGCGTTGTGGGGCAGTTGAACACTGAAGCTTTCTTT. This chain connects TRBV29-1 to TRBJ1-1; tentative D call: TRBD1 (5 bases). Looked up from germline, CDR1 is SQVTM and CDR2 is ANQGSEA. The CDR3 runs 13 residues. V lost 4 bases, J lost 0 bases, and 9 bases lay in between.

The chain employs TRBV6-1 and TRBJ2-1; 11 bases line up with TRBD2. V shed 1 base, J shed 12 bases, and the junction held 11 bases outside the gene matches. CDR1 MNHNS and CDR2 SASEGT come from the germline V gene. This CDR3 has 16 residues. This chain's CDR3 is CASSEGVAGGPRWQFF. CDR3 bases: TGTGCCAGCAGTGAAGGGGTAGCGGGAGGGCCGAGGTGGCAGTTCTTC.

The gene calls are TRBV27 and TRBJ1-2; D ambiguous. The germline CDR1 and CDR2 sequences are MNHEY and SMNVEV (reference sequence). This CDR3 is 13 amino acids long. V dropped 0 bases and J dropped 1 base, with 3 bases sitting between them. In DNA, the CDR3 is TGTGCCAGCAGTTTATCCCGTAACTATGGCTACACCTTC. The encoded protein is CASSLSRNYGYTF.

The rearrangement links TRBV4-1 to TRBJ1-1; 7 nucleotides agree with TRBD1. This CDR3 is built from 15 residues. Germline V gene lookup returns CDR1 MGHRA and CDR2 YSYEKL. V lost 0 bases and J lost 0; bases outside the gene matches: 1. Here the CDR3 reads CASSQEDRVNTEAFF. DNA for the CDR3: TGCGCCAGCAGCCAAGAAGACAGGGTGAACACTGAAGCTTTCTTT.

The genes are TRBV7-9 and TRBJ2-1; D might be TRBD2 (6 bases). Germline CDR1 SEHNR, CDR2 FQNEAQ (reference sequence). V dropped 8 bases and J dropped 0 bases, with 26 bases sitting between them. The CDR3 runs to 19 residues. DNA for the CDR3: TGTGCCAGCGAGCGAATGGTTGGGGCGGGGAAACTCTCCTACAATGAGCAGTTCTTC. Translation gives CASERMVGAGKLSYNEQFF.

This chain joins TRBV7-9 and TRBJ1-1, with 12 bases matching TRBD1. The CDR3 totals 17 residues. Germline CDR1 and CDR2: SEHNR and FQNEAQ (reference sequence). With 4 bases clipped from V and 1 base from J, the junction kept 7 bases outside the gene matches. CDR3 amino acids: CASSSPGQGARNTEAFF. CDR3 nucleotide sequence: TGTGCCAGCAGCTCCCCGGGACAGGGGGCAAGGAACACTGAAGCTTTCTTT. Variable domain in full (rest from reference TRBV7-9 and TRBJ1-1): DTGVSQNPRHKITKRGQNVTFRCDPISEHNRLYWYRQTLGQGPEFLTYFQNEAQLEKSRLLSDRFSAERPKGSFSTLEIQRTEQGDSAMYLCASSSPGQGARNTEAFFGQGTRLTVV.

On this clone itself: The sample carries other DNA sequences with the same CDR3. J is TRBJ1-5 and V is TRBV6-5; D remains ambiguous. The CDR3 sequence is 14 residues long. Germline CDR1 reads MNHEY; CDR2 reads SVGAGI. Trimming pared 2 bases from V and 3 bases from J, leaving 8 bases between. This chain's CDR3 is CASSYGQANQPQHF. CDR3 in DNA: TGTGCCAGCAGTTACGGGCAAGCCAATCAGCCCCAGCATTTT.

V is TRBV9 and J is TRBJ2-2; D is possibly TRBD2 (5 bases). The CDR3 covers 14 residues. With 3 bases removed from V and 4 bases from J, the gap between germline ends came to 10 bases. CDR1 SGDLS and CDR2 YYNGEE come from the germline V gene. CDR3 sequence (DNA): TGTGCCAGCAGCGCCGACTACCCCACCGGGGAGCTGTTTTTT. Residues: CASSADYPTGELFF.

This chain links TRBV21-1 with TRBJ2-3; the table gives TRBD2 as D, unverified against the DNA. TRBV21-1 is given as a pseudogene. The CDR3 is 19 amino acids. The CDR3 coding sequence is TGTGCCAGCAACCAAATTACTAGCGGGAGGGCCGTGTATACAGATACGCAGTATTTT. It translates to CASNQITSGRAVYTDTQYF.

This clone was recorded a few times. The chain carries TRBV3-1 (or the pseudogene TRBV3-2) and TRBJ1-5; D gene uncertain. Germline CDR1 and CDR2: LGHDT and YNNKEL (reference sequence). V gave up 0 bases and J gave up 1 base, with 7 bases separating them. The CDR3 spans 15 residues. This CDR3 reads CASSQEGGSNQPQHF. The CDR3 DNA follows: TGTGCCAGCAGCCAAGAGGGAGGGAGCAATCAGCCCCAGCATTTT.

V is TRBV3-1 (or the pseudogene TRBV3-2) and J is TRBJ2-3; 10 bases align to TRBD2. V lost 1 base to trimming and J lost 5 bases; unmatched junction nucleotides: 3. The CDR3 is 15 amino acids. CDR1 and CDR2 (germline): LGHDT, YNNKEL (reference sequence). This CDR3 reads CASSQGPSGRDTQYF. The CDR3 DNA sequence: TGTGCCAGCAGCCAAGGCCCTAGCGGGAGAGATACGCAGTATTTT.

The chain has TRBV18 and TRBJ2-2; 14 bases align to TRBD2. Germline CDR1 KGHSH, CDR2 LQKENI. The CDR3 is 19 amino acids. V lost 6 bases and J lost 2; bases outside the gene matches: 11. The chain's CDR3 is CASSGPGTSGGPNTGELFF. In DNA, the CDR3 is TGTGCCAGCTCGGGGCCCGGGACTAGCGGGGGCCCCAACACCGGGGAGCTGTTTTTT.

The table lists this clone with a few counts. The gene calls are TRBV10-2 and TRBJ1-1; a weak D match, TRBD1 (5 bases). With 4 bases removed from V and 4 bases from J, the gap between germline ends came to 13 bases. Germline V CDR1 and CDR2: WSHSY, SAAADI. The CDR3 length is 14 residues. CDR3 nucleotide sequence: TGCGCCAGCAGTGCGGCAGGGAAGATCACTGAAGCTTTCTTT. It is translated as CASSAAGKITEAFF.

The V call is TRBV19, the J call TRBJ2-5, with D tentatively TRBD1 (5 bases). The CDR3 contains 16 residues. V was cut by 5 bases and J by 5 bases, with 21 bases left in between. Germline CDR1 and CDR2: LNHDA and SQIVND (reference sequence). CDR3 nucleotide sequence: TGTGCCAGTAGTTATACAGGTCCCGGTAGTCGGGAGACCCAGTACTTC. It is translated as CASSYTGPGSRETQYF. Combining the CDR3 with reference TRBV19 and TRBJ2-5 gives the whole variable domain DGGITQSPKYLFRKEGQNVTLSCEQNLNHDAMYWYRQDPGQGLRLIYYSQIVNDFQKGDIAEGYSVSREKKESFPLTVTSAQKNPTAFYLCASSYTGPGSRETQYFGPGTRLLVL.

This clone occurred once. The chain has TRBV6-5 and TRBJ2-7; 7 bases map to TRBD1. This CDR3 is 14 amino acids long. The germline gives CDR1 MNHEY, CDR2 SVGAGI. The V and J ends lost 8 bases and 2 bases, in that order; junction bases with no gene match: 9. As DNA, the CDR3 is TGTGCCAGCGACCTGTTACAGGGGACCTACGAGCAGTACTTC. It is translated as CASDLLQGTYEQYF.

This chain connects TRBV5-8 to TRBJ1-6; D possibly corresponds to TRBD1 (6 bases). Germline CDR1 is SGHTS and CDR2 is YDEGEE. V lost 4 bases to trimming and J lost 7 bases, with 9 bases between them. The CDR3 consists of 13 residues. The CDR3: CASSLRGNSPLHF. In DNA form, the CDR3 reads TGTGCCAGCAGCCTGAGGGGGAATTCACCCCTCCACTTT.

This rearrangement joins TRBV27 to TRBJ2-7; 10 bases line up with TRBD2. V lost 2 bases, J lost 2 bases, and 6 bases stayed unmatched. Germline values: CDR1 MNHEY, CDR2 SMNVEV (reference sequence). This CDR3 is 16 amino acids long. The DNA for the CDR3 is TGTGCCAGCAGTTTAGAGGTAACTAGCGGGACCTACGAGCAGTACTTC. It specifies CASSLEVTSGTYEQYF.

The chain uses TRBV6-5 and TRBJ1-1; maybe TRBD1 (5 bases). CDR1 is MNHEY, CDR2 SVGAGI, per germline. The V end lost 6 bases, the J end lost 3 bases, and 17 bases lay between the germline ends. The CDR3 totals 15 residues. The CDR3 region is CASSITFGGDTEAFF. DNA for the CDR3: TGTGCCAGCAGCATTACCTTCGGAGGGGACACTGAAGCTTTCTTT.

V is TRBV6-4 and J is TRBJ2-7; 15 bases align to TRBD2. CDR1 MRHNA and CDR2 SNTAGT come from the germline V gene. V gave up 3 bases and J gave up 4 bases; unmatched junction bases: 4. CDR3 length: 16 residues. CDR3 bases: TGTGCCAGCAGTGAAACCGGGACTAGCGGGAGGTACGAGCAGTACTTC. As protein: CASSETGTSGRYEQYF.

The chain couples TRBV29-1 to TRBJ2-3; D is unresolved. The germline V and J ends were trimmed by 4 bases and 2 bases, with 16 bases remaining between them. The germline gives CDR1 SQVTM, CDR2 ANQGSEA. The CDR3 sequence is 15 residues long. CDR3 loop: CSVALIGPSTDTQYF. The CDR3 DNA follows: TGCAGCGTTGCTTTAATTGGGCCATCCACAGATACGCAGTATTTT.

The chain combines TRBV5-1 with TRBJ1-1; D is unclear. Trimming stripped 3 bases from V and 4 bases from J, with 13 bases between. Germline V gene sequence: CDR1 SGHRS, CDR2 YFSETQ. The CDR3 spans 14 residues. The CDR3, as DNA: TGCGCCAGCAGCTCCGGGGTCGGCAGCACTGAAGCTTTCTTT. This sequence encodes CASSSGVGSTEAFF.

The rearrangement uses TRBV7-2 and TRBJ2-7, with 8 bases that match TRBD2. The CDR3 spans 15 residues. Germline CDR1 SGHTA, CDR2 FQGNSA. Unmatched junction bases numbered 8, after V lost 5 bases and J lost 2 bases. CDR3 nucleotides: TGTGCCAGCAGCAAAGCGTACGGGAGGGCCTACGAGCAGTACTTC. Amino acid sequence: CASSKAYGRAYEQYF.

The rearrangement joins TRBV7-9 to TRBJ1-4; D possibly corresponds to TRBD1 (5 bases). Germline assignment: CDR1 SEHNR and CDR2 FQNEAQ (reference sequence). There are 14 residues in the CDR3. The V end lost 4 bases, the J end lost 6 bases, and 12 bases lay between the germline ends. Here the CDR3 DNA reads TGTGCCAGCAGCTCTAGGGGATCGGATGAAAAACTGTTTTTT. Its translation is CASSSRGSDEKLFF.